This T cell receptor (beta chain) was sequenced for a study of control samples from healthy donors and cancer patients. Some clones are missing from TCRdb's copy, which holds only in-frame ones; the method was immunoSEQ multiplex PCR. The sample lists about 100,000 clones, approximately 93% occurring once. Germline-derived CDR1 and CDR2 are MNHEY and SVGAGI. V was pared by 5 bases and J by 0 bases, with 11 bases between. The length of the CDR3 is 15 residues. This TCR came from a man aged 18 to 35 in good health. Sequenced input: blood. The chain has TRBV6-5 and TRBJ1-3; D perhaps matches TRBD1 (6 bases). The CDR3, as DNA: TGTGCCAGCAGTCTTACAGGGACCTCTGGAAACACCATATATTTT. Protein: CASSLTGTSGNTIYF.